A single sample gave rise to the 20 T cell receptor beta chains below, sequenced in a study of blood T cells in healthy people across ages (dated by TCRdb to about 2015). The method behind the library was 5' RACE. A second 7 to 11 cycle PCR used a sample-barcoded 5' primer and a J-beta primer mix. TCRdb took the public reads, trimmed them with fastp at Q25, ran MiXCR for clone calling and kept in-frame beta chains. Each CDR3 protein appears once, grouped with its most common genes and DNA. Counted in this sample were fewer than 2,000,000 distinct CDR3 sequences; more than 35% of them appeared once. Roughly 23% of the sample lies in the top ten. Source material: blood. Every receptor here comes from a human donor in good health.

The chain combines TRBV7-2 with TRBJ1-2; TRBD1 matches 11 bases. The germline V gene encodes CDR1 SGHTA and CDR2 FQGNSA. Germline trimming cut 1 base from V and 5 bases from J; bases unmatched to any gene: 6. The CDR3 runs to 16 residues. DNA of the CDR3: TGTGCCAGCAGCTTAGGCGGACAGGGGGCTGTATATGGCTACACCTTC. The encoded protein is CASSLGGQGAVYGYTF.

V is TRBV5-4 and J is TRBJ2-5, with a weak D call TRBD1 (6 bases). V gave up 0 bases and J gave up 14 bases, with 11 bases separating them. This CDR3 is 11 amino acids long. CDR1 and CDR2 from the germline V gene are SGHNT and YYREEE (reference sequence). CDR3 protein: CASSLGQVPYF. In DNA, the CDR3 is TGTGCCAGCAGCTTGGGACAGGTCCCCTACTTC. Combining the CDR3 with reference TRBV5-4 and TRBJ2-5 gives the whole variable domain ETGVTQSPTHLIKTRGQQVTLRCSSQSGHNTVSWYQQALGQGPQFIFQYYREEENGRGNFPPRFSGLQFPNYSSELNVNALELDDSALYLCASSLGQVPYFGPGTRLLVL.

J is TRBJ1-1 and V is TRBV18; D may be TRBD1 (5 bases). Trimming shortened V by 4 bases and J by 6 bases, and 12 bases separated the two germline ends. Looked up from germline, CDR1 is KGHSH and CDR2 is LQKENI. The CDR3 runs to 13 residues. The CDR3 here is CASSQGREAEAFF. The CDR3, as DNA: TGTGCCAGCTCACAGGGGAGGGAGGCTGAAGCTTTCTTT.

This chain uses TRBV2 with TRBJ1-2, with D maybe TRBD1 (5 bases). Germline CDR1 is SNHLY and CDR2 is FYNNEI. V lost 7 bases and J lost 4, with 10 bases in between. The CDR3 has 12 amino acids. CDR3 nucleotides: TGTGCCAGCAAAATAGGGACCTATGGCTACACCTTC. This gives the protein CASKIGTYGYTF.

The chain links TRBV6-5 to TRBJ2-7, with a possible D match to TRBD2 (6 bases). The germline V and J ends were trimmed by 6 bases and 1 base, with 13 bases remaining between them. The CDR3 spans 14 residues. Germline V gene lookup returns CDR1 MNHEY and CDR2 SVGAGI. Here the CDR3 reads CASSYAGQSYEQYF. The DNA for the CDR3 is TGTGCCAGCAGCTACGCGGGGCAATCCTACGAGCAGTACTTC.

The chain combines TRBV7-2 with TRBJ1-2; a weak D match, TRBD1 (6 bases). Germline V gene data show CDR1 as SGHTA and CDR2 as FQGNSA. The CDR3 has 14 amino acids. V was cut by 5 bases and J by 10 bases, with 20 bases left in between. CDR3 coding DNA: TGTGCCAGCAGCCTACACAGGGAGGGCCATGACTACACCTTC. It specifies CASSLHREGHDYTF.

This chain connects TRBV24-1 to TRBJ2-1; maybe TRBD1 (5 bases). Trimming stripped 4 bases from V and 4 bases from J, with 10 bases between. Germline assignment: CDR1 KGHDR and CDR2 SFDVKD. The CDR3 contains 14 residues. The CDR3 DNA reads as TGTGCCACCAGTGACCAGACAGAGTACAATGAGCAGTTCTTC. Protein product: CATSDQTEYNEQFF.

This clonotype was observed a few times. The J gene is TRBJ2-1, the V gene TRBV12-3 or TRBV12-4; 7 positions agree with TRBD2. The V and J ends lost 2 bases and 3 bases, in that order; junction bases with no gene match: 7. The CDR3 runs to 16 residues. This CDR3 reads CASSLLGGSNYNEQFF. The CDR3 region has the DNA TGTGCCAGCAGTTTATTGGGGGGGAGTAACTACAATGAGCAGTTCTTC.

The chain is built from TRBV28 and TRBJ2-7, with a weak D call TRBD2 (5 bases). With 7 bases removed from V and 2 bases from J, the gap between germline ends came to 15 bases. This CDR3 comprises 14 residues. The germline V gene has CDR1 MDHEN and CDR2 SYDVKM. The CDR3 region is CASTRTELTYEQYF. Here the CDR3 DNA reads TGTGCCAGCACCCGGACTGAGCTTACCTACGAGCAGTACTTC.

This clonotype occurred a few times. The genes are TRBV6-2 or TRBV6-3 and TRBJ2-7; 9 positions agree with TRBD1. The junction had 14 bases not matched to a gene; V was cut back by 2 bases and J by 3 bases. The germline CDR1 and CDR2 sequences are MNHEY and SVGEGT. CDR3 length: 18 amino acids. CDR3 coding DNA: TGTGCCAGCAGTTACCCCACAGGACAGGGGCAAATAGTCTACGAGCAGTACTTC. Protein product: CASSYPTGQGQIVYEQYF.

The chain carries TRBV5-1 and TRBJ2-1, with TRBD1 as a possible D gene (5 bases). Germline CDR1 reads SGHRS; CDR2 reads YFSETQ. Trimming stripped 6 bases from V and 8 bases from J, with 18 bases between. CDR3 length equals 14 residues. CDR3: CASTQITSRDEQFF. CDR3 DNA: TGCGCCAGCACCCAGATCACCTCCAGGGATGAGCAGTTCTTC.

The chain links TRBV28 to TRBJ2-7, with D hard to call. This CDR3 contains 14 residues. Germline loops: CDR1 MDHEN, CDR2 SYDVKM. V was clipped by 3 bases and J by 2 bases, with 11 bases between them. CDR3 sequence (DNA): TGTGCCAGCAGTTTGTTTGTCGAACCCTACGAGCAGTACTTC. This translates into CASSLFVEPYEQYF.

This clonotype has more than one count but fewer than ten. The CDR3 nucleotides are TGTGCCAGCAGTGAATATGAGGGGGTTCCAGAGACCCAGTACTTC. It is translated as CASSEYEGVPETQYF. The chain employs TRBV25-1 and TRBJ2-5; TRBD1 might be the D (6 bases). CDR1 MGHDK and CDR2 SYGVNS come from the germline V gene. V was trimmed by 0 bases and J by 4 bases, leaving 12 bases between them. This CDR3 is built from 15 residues.

This clonotype has at least ten counts. This chain connects TRBV20-1 to TRBJ2-1, with 10 bases matching TRBD2. Germline V gives CDR1 DFQATT, CDR2 SNEGSKA (reference sequence). V gave up 6 bases and J gave up 5 bases; unmatched junction bases: 10. CDR3 length: 15 amino acids. CDR3 sequence (DNA): TGCAGTGCCCTTAGCGGGGGGTTAGTTAACAATGAGCAGTTCTTC. Translation: CSALSGGLVNNEQFF.

The genes are TRBV20-1 and TRBJ2-3, with 8 positions matching TRBD1. Germline CDR1 DFQATT, CDR2 SNEGSKA (reference sequence). The length of the CDR3 is 14 residues. The CDR3 DNA is TGCAGCCCTCAAAAGACAGGGGTAGCAGATACGCAGTATTTT. Residues: CSPQKTGVADTQYF.

V gene TRBV6-2 or TRBV6-3 combines with J gene TRBJ2-1; perhaps TRBD2 as D (5 bases). Germline V gene sequence: CDR1 MNHEY, CDR2 SVGEGT. The CDR3 is made up of 14 amino acids. Trimming pared 7 bases from V and 4 bases from J, leaving 14 bases between. The CDR3 reads CASNPRRRYNEQFF. CDR3 bases: TGTGCCAGCAACCCCAGGAGGAGATACAATGAGCAGTTCTTC.

Many counts were recorded for this clonotype. The chain has TRBV7-2 and TRBJ2-5; TRBD2 aligns across 11 bases. The V and J ends lost 5 bases and 5 bases, in that order; junction bases with no gene match: 7. Germline V lookup: CDR1 SGHTA, CDR2 FQGNSA. There are 15 residues in the CDR3. Here the CDR3 reads CASSATSGEWETQYF. The CDR3 coding sequence is TGTGCCAGCAGCGCGACTAGCGGGGAATGGGAGACCCAGTACTTC.

CDR3: CASSQDLQGYNYGYTF. Written as DNA, the CDR3 is TGCGCCAGCAGCCAAGATCTGCAGGGGTATAACTATGGCTACACCTTC. J is TRBJ1-2 and V is TRBV4-3, with a possible D match to TRBD1 (6 bases). V lost 0 bases and J 1 base, leaving 12 bases between the germline ends. CDR3 length: 16 amino acids. The V gene's germline CDR1 is LGHNA and CDR2 YSLEER.

This chain joins TRBV20-1 and TRBJ2-3; no firm D call. Germline lookup yields CDR1 DFQATT and CDR2 SNEGSKA (reference sequence). The V gene lost 0 bases and the J gene lost 12 bases, with 16 bases spanning the gap. The CDR3 sequence is 13 residues long. The CDR3 loop reads CSARDRIAGQQYF. The CDR3, as DNA: TGCAGTGCTAGAGATCGGATTGCAGGCCAACAGTATTTT.

This clonotype has more than one count but fewer than ten. This chain joins TRBV6-6 and TRBJ1-6, with D possibly matching TRBD1 (6 bases). The CDR3 runs to 14 residues. Germline lookup yields CDR1 MNHNY and CDR2 SVGAGI (reference sequence). Trimming cost V 2 bases and J 8 bases, with 10 bases left between them. The CDR3 sequence is CASSYRDTYSPLHF. CDR3 bases: TGTGCCAGCAGTTACCGGGACACCTATTCACCCCTCCACTTT.